Listed here are 10 T cell receptor beta chains from one sample, sequenced in a study of CD8+CD57+ T cells in acquired aplastic anemia. Study-wide results and caveats: Among patients, CD8+CD57+ cells displayed less diversity than the total CD4+ and CD8+ pools did.

Only patients with CD8+CD57+ cell expansion on flow cytometry were chosen for sequencing. What these receptors recognize is not known. TCR beta VDJ and CDR3 profiling used genomic DNA as template. In TCRdb, the reads were re-called with MiXCR into one record per CDR3 protein. The profile shows about 20,000 distinct CDR3 sequences, roughly 40% of them singletons. Sequenced sample: CD8+CD57+ T cells sorted from PBMCs. Specified subset: bead-enriched CD8+CD57+ effector memory T cells from SAA patients. The receptors originated from a human donor with aplastic anemia.

V and J are TRBV5-6 and TRBJ2-5; 8 bases align to TRBD1. V lost 1 base, J lost 4 bases, and 12 bases stayed unmatched. Germline V lookup: CDR1 SGHDT, CDR2 YYEEEE. The length of the CDR3 is 17 residues. CDR3 bases: TGTGCCAGCAGCTTGCCTGCAGGGGGCGGGCTGGGAGAGACCCAGTACTTC. Amino acid sequence: CASSLPAGGGLGETQYF.

V usage is TRBV7-9 and J usage is TRBJ1-5, with 7 bases matching TRBD1. This CDR3 contains 16 residues. Per germline, CDR1 SEHNR and CDR2 FQNEAQ (reference sequence). V was pared by 6 bases and J by 11 bases, with 19 bases of the junction left unmatched. The CDR3 loop reads CASSWGQETGSWSQHF. CDR3 in DNA: TGTGCCAGCAGTTGGGGGCAAGAGACAGGGAGTTGGTCCCAGCATTTT. Drawing the rest from reference TRBV7-9 and TRBJ1-5, the complete variable domain is DTGVSQNPRHKITKRGQNVTFRCDPISEHNRLYWYRQTLGQGPEFLTYFQNEAQLEKSRLLSDRFSAERPKGSFSTLEIQRTEQGDSAMYLCASSWGQETGSWSQHFGDGTRLSIL.

Of note for this clonotype: This likely comes from a read error, as the CDR3 has no conserved phenylalanine or tryptophan at its end. The chain joins TRBV5-6 to TRBJ2-3, with D possibly TRBD2 on 6 matching bases. This CDR3 has 14 amino acids. Trimming took 4 bases from V and 1 from J, leaving 10 bases between them. Germline CDR1 and CDR2: SGHDT and YYEEEE. In DNA, the CDR3 is TGTGCCAGCAGCCGCGGGACCGGCACAGATACGCAGTATCTT. This gives the protein CASSRGTGTDTQYL.

CDR3 in amino acids: CASHSIGASYEQYV. CDR3 in DNA: TGCGCCAGCCATAGTATAGGGGCCTCCTACGAGCAGTACGTC. The rearrangement joins TRBV10-1 to TRBJ2-7; tentative D call: TRBD1 (5 bases). The germline gives CDR1 WNHNN, CDR2 SYGVQD (reference sequence). This CDR3 is built from 14 residues. V was shortened by 8 bases and J by 0 bases, with 14 bases between the two germline ends.

The chain has TRBV19 and TRBJ2-2; TRBD2 is a possible D gene (6 bases). The CDR3 covers 12 residues. Germline V gene data show CDR1 as LNHDA and CDR2 as SQIVND (reference sequence). V lost 6 bases to trimming and J lost 5 bases, with 7 bases between them. The CDR3 DNA reads TGTGCCAGTAGCGGAGGGACCGGGGAGCTGTTTTTT. It specifies CASSGGTGELFF.

There are many counts of this clonotype. V is TRBV24-1 and J is TRBJ1-4, with a possible D match to TRBD1 (6 bases). The V gene's germline CDR1 is KGHDR and CDR2 SFDVKD. Deletions cut 4 bases from V and 7 bases from J, with 15 bases between. The CDR3 spans 15 residues. The CDR3 sequence: CATSDGWGRGEKLFF. CDR3 nucleotides: TGTGCCACCAGTGACGGTTGGGGGCGCGGTGAAAAACTGTTTTTT.

This clonotype was counted only a few times. The V and J genes are TRBV30 and TRBJ2-7, with D maybe TRBD2 (6 bases). This CDR3 has 10 residues. Germline V gives CDR1 GTSNPN, CDR2 SVGIG (reference sequence). The V and J ends lost 3 bases and 7 bases respectively, with 7 bases between them. The DNA of the CDR3 is TGTGCCTGGAGCGGGGGAGAGCAGTACTTC. Amino acids: CAWSGGEQYF.

The chain couples TRBV11-3 to TRBJ2-2; either TRBD1 or TRBD2 may supply D (5 bases each). The germline V gene has CDR1 SGHNT and CDR2 YENEEA. The CDR3 has 14 residues. V gave up 4 bases and J gave up 5 bases, with 11 bases separating them. DNA for the CDR3: TGTGCCAGCAGCTACTCGGGACGGACCGGGGAGCTGTTTTTT. It specifies CASSYSGRTGELFF.

This clonotype was detected a few times. The chain employs TRBV7-8 and TRBJ2-3, with D perhaps TRBD2 (6 bases). V lost 7 bases and J lost 2, with 13 bases in between. Looked up from germline, CDR1 is SGHVS and CDR2 is FQNEAQ. The CDR3 is made up of 14 amino acids. This chain's CDR3 is CASTVGLTTDTQYF. CDR3 nucleotides: TGTGCCAGCACCGTAGGACTAACCACAGATACGCAGTATTTT.

The sample holds a few counts of this clonotype. The chain links TRBV7-9 to TRBJ2-5; TRBD2 is a possible D gene (6 bases). V gave up 1 base and J gave up 7 bases, with 19 bases separating them. Germline V gives CDR1 SEHNR, CDR2 FQNEAQ (reference sequence). The CDR3 consists of 16 residues. The CDR3 sequence is CASSLVRRASNVTQYF. CDR3 sequence (DNA): TGTGCCAGCAGCTTAGTACGGAGGGCGTCTAATGTGACCCAGTACTTC. The full variable domain, its missing parts supplied by reference TRBV7-9 and TRBJ2-5, is DTGVSQNPRHKITKRGQNVTFRCDPISEHNRLYWYRQTLGQGPEFLTYFQNEAQLEKSRLLSDRFSAERPKGSFSTLEIQRTEQGDSAMYLCASSLVRRASNVTQYFGPGTRLLVL.